What follows describes a single T cell receptor beta chain. What it binds is not known. The junction had 10 bases not matched to a gene; V was cut back by 5 bases and J by 8 bases. Germline assignment: CDR1 SGHTA and CDR2 FQGTGA. The CDR3 has 15 residues. The investigators reverse transcribed all of the isolated RNA, so they sequenced expressed TCRB transcripts. The data were produced by immunoSEQ multiplex PCR, yet TCRdb's version contains in-frame clones alone and is incomplete. The sample yields about 360,000 clones, approximately 12% seen once. This record belongs to a study of beta chain features in type 1 diabetes. Researchers reported sorting CD4+ naive, central memory, regulatory and stem cell-like memory cells via CD45RO/CCR7/CD25/CD127/CD95/CD27. Study results and limitations: A potential influence of HLA type upon TCRB rearrangement remained unresolved herein. Fewer junction insertions and more nucleotide deletions appeared in type 1 diabetes patients. Sequencing of cDNA might inflate the share of cells that strongly express TCR.

Sequencing was done on a sample of naive CD4+ T cells from blood. This sequence originates from a man aged 18 to 35 in good health. The chain employs TRBV7-3 and TRBJ2-1; 9 bases align to TRBD1. CDR3 loop: CASSQTGTGIHEQFF. CDR3 in DNA: TGTGCCAGCAGCCAAACCGGGACAGGGATACATGAGCAGTTCTTC.